This T cell receptor beta chain appears in the sequencing data of a study of blood T cells in healthy people across ages (dated by TCRdb to the mid-2010s). Background on the whole study: Template switching captured roughly one uniquely barcoded TCR beta cDNA molecule per two T cells in model experiments. Age-related changes in TCR beta repertoire diversity were measured in the study by deep sequencing normalized with unique cDNA molecular identifiers. The donors were split into four age groups: young (average about 16 years), middle-aged (roughly 39), aged (roughly 68) and long-lived (about 82). For two donors (one aged 18 to 29 and one aged 80 or older), the study analyzed two additional independent replicas of 1 million unique cDNA reads from the same blood draw. The study at large found these results: The percentage of naive T cells measured by flow cytometry correlated strongly with observed TCR beta diversity. The long-lived group showed more naive CD4+ T cells, fewer expanded clones and increased TCR diversity than the aged group, suggesting age selection. Estimates of total diversity based on one million sequenced T cells were regarded as lower bounds and as underestimates. As age increased, observed TCR beta diversity per million T cells dropped in a roughly linear way, and a significant reduction was already evident by age 40. The CMV infection status of donors was not known, potentially confounding age-related changes in expanded clonotypes. Bulk unsorted PBMC profiling prevented conclusive comparison of naive and antigen-experienced compartments.

Via the germline V gene (reference sequence), CDR1 is LGHDT and CDR2 YNNKEL. From the cysteine through the phenylalanine, the CDR3 covers 16 amino acids. Just the 48-base CDR3 DNA is kept, in frame starting at base 1. The germline ends are 17 bases apart after V is trimmed by 4 bases and J by 1 base. Systemically healthy Caucasian individuals from Russia, about 38 in total and aged about 6 to 100 years, were included as donors. Each donor gave ten milliliters of peripheral blood, drawn into EDTA-treated Vacutainer tubes. Ficoll-Paque density-gradient centrifugation was used to isolate PBMCs, with at least 7 million per sample. Trizol reagent was used to extract total RNA from PBMCs, with at least 5.5 micrograms per sample. For every donor, flow cytometry on a PBMC aliquot measured the percentage of naive CD45RAhigh/CD27high T cells. Concerning this clonotype itself: Its cognate antigen has yet to be identified. No quality values exist for individual bases; no much larger clone is one base distant.

Receptor amplification or capture employed 5' RACE. Sequencer: Illumina HiSeq 2500. A second PCR of roughly 7 to 11 cycles was performed with a sample-barcoded 5' primer and a J-beta primer mix. A template-switch 5' adaptor carrying 12 random nucleotides introduced a unique molecular identifier onto each TCR beta cDNA molecule. At least 2.5 million CDR3-containing paired-end reads were obtained from each sample. The Mint cDNA synthesis kit, primed by a TRBC-specific oligonucleotide, was used to synthesize first-strand cDNA from all RNA. Following uracil-DNA glycosylase treatment, all cDNA underwent a first 18-cycle PCR with the universal primers M1SS and BC2_uni_R. The published analysis was carried out like this. Each sample was normalized by randomly selecting 1 million high-quality reads, each carrying a distinct molecular identifier. Reads sharing molecular identifiers were discarded rather than binned into consensus sequences. CDR3 identification, clonotype clustering and error correction used MiTCR with a Q25 quality threshold and the strictest error-elimination algorithm. A nonparametric unseen species model with Euler transformation was used to estimate lower-bound total TCR beta diversity. The public reads were quality trimmed at Q25 with fastp and then assembled into clones with MiXCR by TCRdb, keeping productive beta chains. Each CDR3 protein gets just one entry, which takes the most common genes and DNA from the rows behind it. TCRdb, rather than the study authors, made the V and J calls. For this sample the table gives 1 million or so distinct CDR3 sequences, of which about 25% were detected only once. The ten biggest clones cover approximately 0.7% of the sample.

This same sample was also part of a study on T cells of mothers and their children. From the second report: Donors were nine systemically healthy Caucasian individuals: three mothers and their six children. cDNA synthesis used all of the extracted RNA, with approximately 1.4 ug of RNA in each 15 ul reaction. Sample barcodes and 2-4 random nucleotides were added via the M1S primer in the second PCR. More than 9 million TCR beta CDR3 reads were obtained from each mother, and roughly 3.1 million reads were obtained from each child. TCR recombination output is similarly shaped by thymic selection in related and unrelated pairs, with a minor effect exerted by inherited differences. Normalized repertoire overlap in related mother-child pairs was always slightly higher than in unrelated mother-child pairs, but the difference was never significant. With a sensitivity of about 100 clones per million clonotypes, no persistent microchimeric T cell clones were detected. Deep NGS was used in the study to compare the TCR beta repertoires of mothers and children and to look for features that separate related mother-child pairs from unrelated individuals. On average, the children were approximately 12 +/- 4 years old, while the mothers were approximately 41 +/- 4 years old. After adapters were ligated using NEBNext reagents, the libraries underwent 100+100 nt paired-end sequencing on an Illumina HiSeq 2000. To avoid cross-contamination, the mother libraries and the child libraries were prepared a month apart and sequenced in separate runs. For each donor, somewhere between roughly 450,000 and 2,200,000 distinct TCR beta clonotypes were identified. Naive TCR beta clonotypes were estimated from low-frequency clonotypes matched to each donor's FACS-determined naive share, without sorting.

The sequence joins TRBV3-1 to TRBJ2-7; the D gene cannot be named for sure. Material for sequencing was blood. The sequence derives from a girl aged 2 to 9 in good health. For the CDR3, the sequence is CASSPGRGGFSYEQYF. The nucleotides are TGTGCCAGCAGCCCCGGGCGCGGTGGGTTTTCCTACGAGCAGTACTTC.